A single sample is the source of the 21 T cell receptor beta chains below, sequenced in a study of blood T cell repertoires in COVID-19. Clones were sequenced by immunoSEQ multiplex PCR, and TCRdb holds only the in-frame ones, with some missing. The sample shows 200,000 to 250,000 clones, approximately 81% of them seen only once. Sample: peripheral blood. The receptors were sampled from an elderly woman with active or convalescent COVID-19.

The chain joins TRBV29-1 to TRBJ1-2; D is uncertain. With 3 bases removed from V and 8 bases from J, the gap between germline ends came to 13 bases. This CDR3 region has 12 residues. Germline V gene sequence: CDR1 SQVTM, CDR2 ANQGSEA. CDR3 DNA: TGCAGCGTTGACGGGGAAACGAGAGGCTACACCTTC. This sequence encodes CSVDGETRGYTF.

This chain connects TRBV7-6 to TRBJ2-7; possibly TRBD2 for D (5 bases). The germline V gene encodes CDR1 SGHVS and CDR2 FNYEAQ. The V and J ends lost 0 bases and 0 bases respectively, with 15 bases between them. The CDR3 has 17 amino acids. The CDR3 protein is CASSLAYQRRSSYEQYF. The CDR3 DNA reads as TGTGCCAGCAGCTTAGCGTACCAACGGAGGAGCTCCTACGAGCAGTACTTC.

The rearrangement joins TRBV28 to TRBJ1-5; no reliable D call. The CDR3 is 11 amino acids. The germline V gene encodes CDR1 MDHEN and CDR2 SYDVKM. Trimming removed 7 bases at V and 6 bases at J, with 7 bases between. The CDR3 DNA reads as TGTGCCAGCATGCAGGCTCAGCCCCAGCATTTT. The encoded protein is CASMQAQPQHF.

The chain is built from TRBV29-1 and TRBJ1-2; 10 positions match TRBD1. The germline gives CDR1 SQVTM, CDR2 ANQGSEA. This CDR3 comprises 11 residues. V lost 7 bases to trimming and J lost 13 bases; unmatched junction nucleotides: 9. CDR3 sequence reads: CSAVRDRGATF. The CDR3 DNA sequence: TGCAGCGCAGTAAGGGACAGGGGAGCCACCTTC.

This rearrangement joins TRBV4-3 to TRBJ2-6; D is undetermined. The length of the CDR3 is 19 residues. CDR1 and CDR2 (germline): LGHNA, YSLEER. The V and J ends lost 2 bases and 4 bases respectively, with 21 bases between them. The CDR3 region is CASSQTPLSNFGGANVLTF. The CDR3 nucleotides are TGCGCCAGCAGCCAAACCCCCTTAAGCAACTTCGGGGGGGCCAACGTCCTGACTTTC.

Worth noting for this clone: The germline gene is not matched at one end of the junction; a read error may be the cause. The chain combines TRBV14 with TRBJ1-3, with 8 bases lining up with TRBD1. This CDR3 is 15 amino acids long. CDR1 is SGHDN and CDR2 is FVKESK in the germline V gene. CDR3: CASSHATGDGDTIYF. The CDR3, as DNA: TGTGCCAGCAGCCATGCGACAGGGGATGGAGACACCATATATTTT.

The genes are TRBV5-1 and TRBJ2-1, with TRBD2 identical over 7 bases. After removal of 4 bases from V and 4 bases from J, the junction contained 8 bases not matched to a gene. The CDR3 is 15 residues long. Germline CDR1 SGHRS, CDR2 YFSETQ. The CDR3 here is CASSRSGDRYNEQFF. The CDR3 region has the DNA TGCGCCAGCAGCCGAAGCGGGGACCGTTACAATGAGCAGTTCTTC.

This clone was counted at least ten times. The J gene is TRBJ1-5, the V gene TRBV5-1; unclear D gene. V gave up 0 bases and J gave up 6 bases, with 13 bases separating them. CDR1 is SGHRS, CDR2 YFSETQ, per germline. The CDR3 has 15 amino acids. CDR3 nucleotides: TGCGCCAGCAGCTTGGAAGGCTGGGAGGGTCAGCCCCAGCATTTT. It is translated as CASSLEGWEGQPQHF.

Written as DNA, the CDR3 is TGTGCCAGCTCACCACGGTCGGGAGCAAACGACGGGACCATATATTTT. Amino acids: CASSPRSGANDGTIYF. The chain recombines TRBV18 with TRBJ1-3, with D hard to call. The CDR3 covers 16 residues. Trimming pared 1 base from V and 10 bases from J, leaving 20 bases between. From germline, CDR1 is KGHSH and CDR2 LQKENI. Looking up the rest from reference TRBV18 and TRBJ1-3 gives the full variable domain: NAGVMQNPRHLVRRRGQEARLRCSPMKGHSHVYWYRQLPEEGLKFMVYLQKENIIDESGMPKERFSAEFPKEGPSILRIQQVVRGDSAAYFCASSPRSGANDGTIYFGEGSWLTVV.

This clone was seen a single time. This chain links TRBV18 with TRBJ2-1; 7 bases agree with TRBD1. The CDR3 is 14 residues long. CDR1 KGHSH and CDR2 LQKENI come from the germline V gene. With V trimmed by 3 bases and J by 7 bases, 6 bases remained unmatched. The CDR3 sequence: CASSPPGQRNEQFF. The CDR3 DNA follows: TGTGCCAGCTCACCTCCGGGACAGAGAAATGAGCAGTTCTTC.

The chain has TRBV29-1 and TRBJ2-1; 9 nucleotides align to TRBD2. This CDR3 is 14 amino acids long. Trimming took 8 bases from V and 6 from J; bases not matched to a gene: 11. Germline V CDR1 and CDR2: SQVTM, ANQGSEA. DNA of the CDR3: TGCAGCACTCCAGCGGGGGGAATCGGCAATGAGCAGTTCTTC. Translated, it gives CSTPAGGIGNEQFF.

The V gene is TRBV18, the J gene TRBJ1-3, with 9 bases identical to TRBD1. J lost 4 bases, V lost 3 bases, and 4 bases had no gene match. CDR3 length: 15 residues. Germline CDR1 reads KGHSH; CDR2 reads LQKENI. The DNA for the CDR3 is TGTGCCAGCTCACCCAGCGGGACAGGGGGAAACACCATATATTTT. Encoded protein: CASSPSGTGGNTIYF.

The chain uses TRBV18 and TRBJ1-2, with 10 bases identical to TRBD1. From germline, CDR1 is KGHSH and CDR2 LQKENI. The CDR3 is made up of 15 amino acids. V shed 3 bases, J shed 5 bases, and the junction held 6 bases outside the gene matches. The chain's CDR3 is CASSPGTGDKYGYTF. The CDR3 nucleotides read TGTGCCAGCTCACCCGGGACAGGGGACAAGTATGGCTACACCTTC.

The J gene is TRBJ2-5, the V gene TRBV7-2, with 9 bases matching TRBD2. J gave up 1 base and V 1 base, and 4 bases lay outside the gene matches. CDR3 length: 16 residues. Germline CDR1 SGHTA, CDR2 FQGNSA. CDR3 protein: CASSLVGGRAQETQYF. The CDR3, as DNA: TGTGCCAGCAGCTTAGTGGGCGGGAGGGCCCAAGAGACCCAGTACTTC.

This sequence joins TRBV7-2 and TRBJ2-3; D perhaps matches TRBD2 (6 bases). Deletions cut 0 bases from V and 1 base from J, with 17 bases between. The CDR3 is made up of 18 amino acids. Germline V gene sequence: CDR1 SGHTA, CDR2 FQGNSA. The chain's CDR3 is CASSLAGPGRGRTDTQYF. The CDR3 DNA sequence: TGTGCCAGCAGCTTAGCAGGCCCTGGGCGGGGCCGCACAGATACGCAGTATTTT.

V usage is TRBV4-1 and J usage is TRBJ2-3; no clear D gene. The germline V gene encodes CDR1 MGHRA and CDR2 YSYEKL. The CDR3 sequence is 13 residues long. V lost 3 bases, J lost 3 bases, and 7 bases lay in between. The CDR3 coding sequence is TGCGCCAGCAGCCATGGGCTGACAGATACGCAGTATTTT. This encodes CASSHGLTDTQYF.

In its sample, this clone was seen a few times. The chain links TRBV6-2 or TRBV6-3 to TRBJ2-7; 10 bases fit TRBD2. CDR3 size: 15 residues. V was clipped by 4 bases and J by 4 bases; unmatched bases: 7. Germline V gives CDR1 MNHEY, CDR2 SVGEGT. CDR3 in amino acids: CASSFRAGGLYEQYF. The CDR3 DNA reads TGTGCCAGCAGTTTTCGAGCGGGGGGGCTGTACGAGCAGTACTTC.

This rearrangement joins TRBV5-1 to TRBJ2-1; 12 bases align to TRBD2. The CDR3 length is 16 residues. Germline V gene lookup returns CDR1 SGHRS and CDR2 YFSETQ. The V gene end was trimmed by 1 base and the J gene end by 6 bases; junction bases not matched to a gene: 5. The CDR3 DNA is TGCGCCAGCAGCTTGCGCCCTAGCGGGGGGGCCAATGAGCAGTTCTTC. Its protein is CASSLRPSGGANEQFF.

This clone is a singleton in its sample. This chain uses TRBV28 with TRBJ2-3; D is perhaps TRBD2 (7 bases). The germline gives CDR1 MDHEN, CDR2 SYDVKM. The CDR3 spans 15 residues. Trimming removed 8 bases from V and 4 bases from J, with 19 bases in between. The CDR3 DNA sequence: TGTGCCAGCTCAAGAGGGGGGGCTGGTTCAGATACGCAGTATTTT. This gives the protein CASSRGGAGSDTQYF.

This sequence joins TRBV12-3 or TRBV12-4 and TRBJ2-1; 9 nucleotides line up with TRBD2. The V gene end was trimmed by 6 bases and the J gene end by 6 bases; junction bases not matched to a gene: 3. CDR3 length: 13 residues. CDR3 coding DNA: TGTGCCAGCAGACTAGCGGGTTTCAATGAGCAGTTCTTC. Its translation: CASRLAGFNEQFF.

The rearrangement joins TRBV18 to TRBJ2-7; D gene unclear. This CDR3 has 13 residues. V was shortened by 2 bases and J by 3 bases, with 8 bases between the two germline ends. Germline lookup yields CDR1 KGHSH and CDR2 LQKENI. CDR3 bases: TGTGCCAGCTCACCAAACTTTATCTACGAGCAGTACTTC. This gives the protein CASSPNFIYEQYF.